The T cell receptor (beta chain) under discussion was sequenced for a study of long-term antiretroviral therapy in people with HIV. The assay used was immunoSEQ (version v3.0), run at survey level. Per-sample targets for sequencing were roughly 40,000-55,000 T-cell genomes. This table comes from immunoSEQ multiplex PCR, and its TCRdb copy is limited to in-frame clones, with some not included. Found here are around 31,000 clones, around 85% of them singletons; the top ten hold more than 6.5%. The CDR3 is 12 residues long. V dropped 4 bases and J dropped 4 bases, with 7 bases sitting between them. CDR1 is MDHEN, CDR2 SYDVKM, per germline. To note about this clone: Its antigen is still unknown.

Every donor contributed at least one pre-ART and at least two post-ART PBMC samples. The study's findings and limits: Increased diversity was seen after ART, yet it remained lower than in transplant donor controls.

Sequenced here: unsorted PBMCs, sampled around 5 years before starting antiretroviral therapy. The TCR comes from a man aged 45 to 65 with HIV. The chain uses TRBV28 and TRBJ1-2, with D uncertain. CDR3 amino acids: CASSSNSYGYTF. CDR3 coding DNA: TGTGCCAGCAGTTCAAACAGCTATGGCTACACCTTC.